This TCR beta chain came from a study of OX40 agonist ivuxolimab in advanced cancers. Regarding the study as a whole: Fewer expanded clones were found on average in CD4+ than in CD8+ T cells.

Here immunoSEQ multiplex PCR was the method, and the copy in TCRdb shows in-frame clones only, minus some. Here the sample spans fewer than 95,000 clones, 75% to 95% being singletons. Germline V CDR1 and CDR2: MNHNS, SASEGT. The CDR3 spans 15 residues. V lost 3 bases to trimming and J lost 3 bases, with 13 bases between them. Details on this clone: Its specificity is not known.

Sequenced here: CD4+ or CD8+ T cells sorted from blood, sampled in a trial of the OX40 agonist ivuxolimab. This sequence joins TRBV6-1 and TRBJ2-3; maybe TRBD2 (5 bases). This clonotype was sampled from an adult with an advanced solid tumor such as melanoma, head and neck, liver or kidney cancer. The CDR3 loop reads CASSEWSRRTDTQYF. The CDR3 coding sequence is TGTGCCAGCAGTGAGTGGAGCCGGAGGACAGATACGCAGTATTTT.